This passage covers 19 T cell receptor beta chains from one sample sequenced in a study of T cells in Graves' hyperthyroidism and ophthalmopathy. TCR beta CDR3 regions were amplified from RNA. The primer set for the first-round RT-PCR of the TCR CDR3 was HTBI. TCRdb recomputed calls from the multiplex PCR reads with MiXCR, one row per CDR3 protein. Found here are over 550,000 distinct CDR3 sequences, 16% of them singletons; the top ten hold approximately 18%. Sequenced input: blood. These receptors all stem from a woman between 18 and 30 years old with Graves' hyperthyroidism.

This clonotype was observed many times. The rearrangement uses TRBV29-1 and TRBJ2-1, with D perhaps matching TRBD1 (5 bases). The V and J ends lost 1 base and 7 bases respectively, with 11 bases between them. CDR3 length equals 13 residues. Germline V gene lookup returns CDR1 SQVTM and CDR2 ANQGSEA. The CDR3 is CSVEGTSGNEQFF. CDR3 DNA sequence: TGCAGCGTTGAAGGGACGTCAGGGAATGAGCAGTTCTTC.

This clonotype appeared a few times. This chain links TRBV29-1 with TRBJ1-4; D is undetermined. The CDR3 loop spans 13 amino acids. The germline V and J ends were trimmed by 5 bases and 5 bases, with 12 bases remaining between them. CDR1 is SQVTM and CDR2 is ANQGSEA in the germline V gene. The DNA for the CDR3 is TGCAGCGTTTGTAAATCGGGAAATGAAAAACTGTTTTTT. Translating it yields CSVCKSGNEKLFF.

This rearrangement joins TRBV7-2 to TRBJ1-6; TRBD1 matches 11 bases. Germline V lookup: CDR1 SGHTA, CDR2 FQGNSA. The CDR3 sequence is 15 residues long. V shed 5 bases, J shed 9 bases, and the junction held 6 bases outside the gene matches. The DNA of the CDR3 is TGTGCCAGCAGCGATAGGACAGGGGGCAGTTCACCCCTCCACTTT. It yields the protein CASSDRTGGSSPLHF.

This clonotype has more than one count but fewer than ten. The chain is built from TRBV7-9 and TRBJ2-7; TRBD2 matches at 10 bases. The trim removed 5 bases at V and 2 bases at J, leaving 18 bases unmatched. The CDR3 consists of 19 residues. Looked up from germline, CDR1 is SEHNR and CDR2 is FQNEAQ (reference sequence). Here the CDR3 reads CASSLPSILTSGPPYEQYF. The CDR3 DNA reads TGTGCCAGCAGCCTACCCTCCATCCTGACTAGCGGGCCTCCCTACGAGCAGTACTTC.

The rearrangement joins TRBV7-9 to TRBJ2-1, with TRBD2 matching over 7 bases. The junction had 9 bases not matched to a gene; V was cut back by 0 bases and J by 7 bases. The CDR3 loop spans 16 amino acids. The germline CDR1 and CDR2 sequences are SEHNR and FQNEAQ (reference sequence). CDR3 in amino acids: CASSLAVGEGRNEQFF. The CDR3 DNA reads TGTGCCAGCAGCTTAGCGGTGGGGGAGGGCCGGAATGAGCAGTTCTTC.

At least ten counts were recorded for this clonotype. The chain couples TRBV7-2 to TRBJ2-5; possibly TRBD1 for D (6 bases). V dropped 6 bases and J dropped 5 bases, with 13 bases sitting between them. The CDR3 extends over 13 amino acids. Germline CDR1 and CDR2: SGHTA and FQGNSA. Written as DNA, the CDR3 is TGTGCCAGCAGGCCAAACAGGGACGAGACCCAGTACTTC. Its protein is CASRPNRDETQYF. Complete variable domain (other parts from reference TRBV7-2 and TRBJ2-5): GAGVSQSPSNKVTEKGKDVELRCDPISGHTALYWYRQSLGQGLEFLIYFQGNSAPDKSGLPSDRFSAERTGGSVSTLTIQRTQQEDSAVYLCASRPNRDETQYFGPGTRLLVL.

CDR3 amino acids: CASIPGLAGRKNTYNEQFF. For the CDR3, the DNA is TGTGCCAGCATCCCCGGGCTAGCGGGTAGAAAAAATACCTACAATGAGCAGTTCTTC. The rearrangement uses TRBV7-9 and TRBJ2-1; 8 bases fit TRBD2. Germline CDR1 and CDR2: SEHNR and FQNEAQ (reference sequence). The CDR3 extends over 19 amino acids. The trim removed 7 bases at V and 2 bases at J, leaving 19 bases unmatched. The complete variable domain, with remaining parts taken from reference TRBV7-9 and TRBJ2-1, reads DTGVSQNPRHKITKRGQNVTFRCDPISEHNRLYWYRQTLGQGPEFLTYFQNEAQLEKSRLLSDRFSAERPKGSFSTLEIQRTEQGDSAMYLCASIPGLAGRKNTYNEQFFGPGTRLTVL.

This clonotype was detected many times. The rearrangement uses TRBV6-1 and TRBJ2-7, with 11 bases fitting TRBD2. Germline V lookup: CDR1 MNHNS, CDR2 SASEGT. The CDR3 is 14 amino acids. Losses at the gene ends were 5 bases for V and 4 bases for J; bases not matched to a gene: 4. Here the CDR3 reads CASSTSGGLYEQYF. The CDR3 DNA reads as TGTGCCAGCAGTACTAGCGGGGGACTATACGAGCAGTACTTC.

This chain joins TRBV29-1 and TRBJ2-1; TRBD2 matches 13 bases. This CDR3 region has 13 residues. Trimming cost V 6 bases and J 9 bases; bases outside gene matches: 5. In germline, CDR1 is SQVTM, CDR2 ANQGSEA. CDR3 protein: CSVRTSGSFEQFF. CDR3 nucleotides: TGCAGCGTCCGGACTAGCGGGAGTTTTGAGCAGTTCTTC.

This clonotype was seen ten or more times. The CDR3, as DNA: TGCAGTGCTAGAGTTTCTAGCGGGAGGCTTATAGATACGCAGTATTTT. The encoded protein is CSARVSSGRLIDTQYF. The J gene is TRBJ2-3, the V gene TRBV20-1; 11 positions agree with TRBD2. Trimming took 1 base from V and 5 from J; bases not matched to a gene: 8. Germline CDR1 DFQATT, CDR2 SNEGSKA (reference sequence). The CDR3 consists of 16 residues.

About this clonotype: This may stem from a read error, because a much larger clone lies one nucleotide away. V is TRBV13 and J is TRBJ2-1; 9 bases map to TRBD1. V shed 5 bases and J 13 bases; nucleotides not matched to a gene: 12. The CDR3 is made up of 14 amino acids. CDR1 PRHDT and CDR2 FYEKMQ come from the germline V gene (reference sequence). The CDR3 DNA follows: TGTGCCAGCAGCCCCGGGGACAGGGATTGGACCCAGTTCTTC. Protein: CASSPGDRDWTQFF.

V and J are TRBV24-1 and TRBJ2-2, with TRBD2 as a possible D gene (5 bases). The CDR3 extends over 15 amino acids. Trimming removed 6 bases at V and 3 bases at J, with 13 bases between. Per germline, CDR1 KGHDR and CDR2 SFDVKD. This chain's CDR3 is CATSRPEGHTGELFF. The CDR3 region has the DNA TGTGCCACCAGTCGCCCCGAGGGCCACACCGGGGAGCTGTTTTTT.

The rearrangement joins TRBV19 to TRBJ2-1, with no clear D. The length of the CDR3 is 15 residues. Trimming cost V 3 bases and J 4 bases, with 13 bases left between them. The germline V gene has CDR1 LNHDA and CDR2 SQIVND (reference sequence). The CDR3 region has the DNA TGTGCCAGTAGTATTTTGCCTGTCGGTTACAATGAGCAGTTCTTC. Protein: CASSILPVGYNEQFF.

This clonotype was observed many times. The CDR3 DNA reads TGTGCCAGCAGCTCCCCCAGGGAGTTTGACACTGAAGCTTTCTTT. This gives the protein CASSSPREFDTEAFF. The J gene is TRBJ1-1, the V gene TRBV7-8; a possible D gene is TRBD1 (5 bases). V shed 4 bases and J shed 3 bases, with 15 bases lying between them. Germline CDR1 and CDR2: SGHVS and FQNEAQ. The CDR3 totals 15 residues.

The chain has TRBV20-1 and TRBJ2-6; D is undetermined. V was cut by 4 bases and J by 4 bases, with 8 bases left in between. Looked up from germline, CDR1 is DFQATT and CDR2 is SNEGSKA (reference sequence). The CDR3 is 13 residues long. CDR3 in amino acids: CSATYKGANVLTF. The CDR3 DNA is TGCAGTGCTACTTACAAGGGGGCCAACGTCCTGACTTTC.

This clonotype occurred a few times. A much larger clone is a single base away; this may be a read error. The V gene is TRBV7-9, the J gene TRBJ2-2; the D is unclear. The V gene's germline CDR1 is SEHNR and CDR2 FQNEAQ (reference sequence). V dropped 8 bases and J dropped 2 bases, with 6 bases sitting between them. The CDR3 has 12 amino acids. The DNA of the CDR3 is TGTGCCAGCGGTCATAACACCGGGGAGCTGTTTTTT. Its translation: CASGHNTGELFF.

The rearrangement links TRBV14 to TRBJ1-4; D uncertain. Germline CDR1 SGHDN, CDR2 FVKESK. Trimming took off 4 bases at V and 0 bases at J, with 12 bases between the two ends. The CDR3 runs 16 residues. The CDR3 region is CASSRRLSTTNEKLFF. The CDR3 DNA reads TGTGCCAGCAGCCGACGTCTTTCCACAACTAATGAAAAACTGTTTTTT.

This clonotype was counted at least ten times. V gene TRBV2 combines with J gene TRBJ1-2; tentatively, D is TRBD1 (5 bases). The germline V gene encodes CDR1 SNHLY and CDR2 FYNNEI. The CDR3 consists of 15 residues. V shed 11 bases and J shed 2 bases, with 21 bases lying between them. The CDR3 is CAGHSYSDGNYGYTF. The CDR3 coding sequence is TGTGCCGGACACTCCTACAGCGATGGGAACTATGGCTACACCTTC.

This clonotype was seen a handful of times. This rearrangement joins TRBV7-2 to TRBJ1-3; a weak D match, TRBD1 (5 bases). From germline, CDR1 is SGHTA and CDR2 FQGNSA. This CDR3 comprises 14 residues. V was pared by 1 base and J by 4 bases, with 8 bases between. CDR3 DNA: TGTGCCAGCAGCTTAGGGCCAGGGGGAAACACCATATATTTT. It is translated as CASSLGPGGNTIYF.